This paragraph covers one T cell receptor beta chain sequence. This clonotype occurred many times. Its antigen specificity is not known. No much larger clone exists at a distance of one base, and base qualities are not known. The data were obtained in a study of T-cell reconstitution after alpha-beta-depleted transplantation in children (dated by TCRdb to about 2016). About the study as a whole: Using TCR repertoire profiling, the study quantitatively followed how T-cell immune reconstitution unfolded in children after TCRalphabeta/CD19-depleted allogeneic hematopoietic cell transplantation.

According to the study, the label for this sample's treatment or condition signals: allogeneic hematopoietic cell transplantation with graft depleted of TCRalphabeta T cells and CD19 B cells. The transplant recipients were children given TCRalphabeta/CD19-depleted allogeneic hematopoietic cell grafts. Receptor amplification or capture employed PCR. Sequencing used an Illumina HiSeq 2500. To normalize quantification of the TCRbeta repertoire, the TCR libraries were built with molecular barcoding that relied on unique molecular identifiers. The public reads were reanalyzed by TCRdb: fastp trimming at Q25, MiXCR alignment, in-frame beta chains only. Records with the same CDR3 protein are collapsed into one entry carrying the most frequent genes and DNA. For this sample the table gives some 190,000 distinct CDR3 sequences, of which over 8.5% were detected only once. The ten top clones hold around 13% of the sample.

Overall study outcomes, separate from this receptor: Hyperexpanded clone frequencies declined over subsequent months; after one year, T-cell counts and TCRbeta diversity were mostly attributed to newly produced T cells. Apparently early alphabetaT-cell count recovery about two months after transplant reportedly relied on only several hundred rapidly expanded clones derived from non-depleted graft cells. In some patients, the high TCRbeta diversity seen at day 60 was put down to recipient T cells and intrathymic progenitors that had survived conditioning.

The CDR3 covers 14 residues, taking in both the cysteine and the phenylalanine. The kept DNA is CDR3 alone, 42 bases in frame from the first base. Looking up the germline V gene (reference sequence) yields CDR1 GTSNPN and CDR2 SVGIG. Trimming removed 0 bases from V and 5 bases from J, leaving 13 bases between the germline ends. The receptor comes from a boy aged 2 to 10 with acute myeloid leukemia, due to receive a stem cell transplant. The sequences come from PBMCs, collected before TCRalphabeta/CD19-depleted stem cell transplant. Here the chain combines TRBV30 and TRBJ2-5; possibly the D gene is TRBD2, per 5 matching bases. The bases read TGTGCCTGGAGTGTGAGCCGCCAGCGGGAGACCCAGTACTTC. The translation is CAWSVSRQRETQYF.